This entry lists 4 T cell receptor beta chains sequenced from one sample in a study of spatial heterogeneity in lung cancer. Study-wide results and caveats: Within tumors, counts of expanded alpha and beta TCRs tracked tumor mutation counts.

One entry per CDR3 protein, called by TCRdb with MiXCR from the 5' RACE reads. The data contain approximately 7,400 distinct CDR3 sequences, approximately 7% of them singletons. Time point in this sample: sample taken at primary tumor resection. These receptors have no identified antigens. This specimen consisted of lung tumor tissue, obtained at surgery. These receptors all come from a male donor with early-stage non-small cell lung cancer.

The chain employs TRBV4-2 and TRBJ1-5; D uncertain. In germline, CDR1 is LGHNA, CDR2 YNFKEQ. Deletions cut 0 bases from V and 7 bases from J, with 10 bases between. CDR3 length: 14 residues. The CDR3 loop is CASSQDPSRQPQHF. The CDR3 bases are TGTGCCAGCAGCCAAGACCCTTCCCGGCAGCCCCAGCATTTT.

In its sample, this clonotype is medium-sized. The genes are TRBV7-2 and TRBJ2-2; perhaps TRBD2 as D (5 bases). Germline V gives CDR1 SGHTA, CDR2 FQGNSA. The CDR3 consists of 15 residues. Between the trimmed V and J ends, which lost 5 bases and 7 bases, there was a span of 17 bases. CDR3 residues: CASSLTDPRGGELFF. CDR3 in DNA: TGTGCCAGCAGCCTTACGGACCCCCGGGGCGGGGAGCTGTTTTTT.

This clonotype qualifies as large (0.1 to 1%). The rearrangement links TRBV19 to TRBJ1-2; D remains ambiguous. The CDR3 covers 13 residues. Germline CDR1 is LNHDA and CDR2 is SQIVND (reference sequence). Trimming took 1 base from V and 4 from J, leaving 7 bases between them. CDR3 loop: CASSIATAYGYTF. The CDR3 DNA follows: TGTGCCAGTAGTATAGCGACGGCCTATGGCTACACCTTC.

This clonotype rates as medium-sized. The chain has TRBV18 and TRBJ2-7; a weak D match, TRBD2 (6 bases). There are 16 residues in the CDR3. V dropped 5 bases and J dropped 2 bases, with 19 bases sitting between them. CDR1 and CDR2 (germline): KGHSH, LQKENI. The CDR3 region is CASSRAGNWRAYEQYF. The CDR3 nucleotides read TGTGCCAGCTCAAGGGCAGGGAACTGGAGGGCCTACGAGCAGTACTTC.